These 5 T cell receptor beta chains came from one sample sequenced in a study of blood T cell repertoires in COVID-19. Assay used: immunoSEQ multiplex PCR; TCRdb lists only in-frame clones, some missing. The sample contains roughly 250,000 clones, 75% to 90% of which appear only once. The sequenced material came from PBMCs or T cells enriched from blood (not recorded which). These receptors all come from a woman in her 30s who had recovered from COVID-19.

The chain links TRBV11-2 to TRBJ2-1; the match to TRBD2 covers 7 bases. The CDR3 is made up of 14 amino acids. From germline, CDR1 is SGHAT and CDR2 FQNNGV. After removal of 2 bases from V and 8 bases from J, the junction contained 6 bases not matched to a gene. CDR3 protein: CASSLLAGVYEQFF. The CDR3 region has the DNA TGTGCCAGCAGCTTACTTGCGGGGGTGTATGAGCAGTTCTTC.

This chain links TRBV19 with TRBJ2-7; possible D gene TRBD2, 6 bases. CDR1 is LNHDA and CDR2 is SQIVND in the germline V gene (reference sequence). This CDR3 has 14 residues. The V and J ends lost 5 bases and 0 bases respectively, with 11 bases between them. In nucleotides, the CDR3 is TGTGCCAGTAGTCGGGGACTTAGCTCCTACGAGCAGTACTTC. Amino acids: CASSRGLSSYEQYF.

The gene calls are TRBV25-1 and TRBJ1-6, with D tentatively TRBD1 (6 bases). Trimming left V 6 bases short and J 2 bases short, with 11 bases between. The CDR3 has 15 residues. The germline gives CDR1 MGHDK, CDR2 SYGVNS. CDR3 protein: CASSAPGAYNSPLHF. The CDR3 DNA reads TGTGCCAGCAGCGCCCCAGGGGCCTATAATTCACCCCTCCACTTT.

The chain combines TRBV5-5 with TRBJ1-5; 9 bases agree with TRBD1. Trimming removed 3 bases from V and 7 bases from J; junction bases left unmatched: 5. Per the germline V gene, CDR1 is SGHKS and CDR2 is YYEKEE (reference sequence). The CDR3 totals 14 residues. CDR3: CASSSDRGRQPQHF. CDR3 bases: TGTGCCAGCAGCTCAGACAGGGGGAGACAGCCCCAGCATTTT. Filled out from reference TRBV5-5 and TRBJ1-5, the complete variable domain reads DAGVTQSPTHLIKTRGQQVTLRCSPISGHKSVSWYQQVLGQGPQFIFQYYEKEERGRGNFPDRFSARQFPNYSSELNVNALLLGDSALYLCASSSDRGRQPQHFGDGTRLSIL.

The rearrangement links TRBV25-1 to TRBJ1-1; possible D gene TRBD1, 6 bases. Looked up from germline, CDR1 is MGHDK and CDR2 is SYGVNS. V dropped 3 bases and J dropped 5 bases, with 13 bases sitting between them. The CDR3 loop spans 14 amino acids. The CDR3 sequence: CASSENRDGTEAFF. For the CDR3, the DNA is TGTGCCAGCAGTGAGAACAGGGATGGGACTGAAGCTTTCTTT.